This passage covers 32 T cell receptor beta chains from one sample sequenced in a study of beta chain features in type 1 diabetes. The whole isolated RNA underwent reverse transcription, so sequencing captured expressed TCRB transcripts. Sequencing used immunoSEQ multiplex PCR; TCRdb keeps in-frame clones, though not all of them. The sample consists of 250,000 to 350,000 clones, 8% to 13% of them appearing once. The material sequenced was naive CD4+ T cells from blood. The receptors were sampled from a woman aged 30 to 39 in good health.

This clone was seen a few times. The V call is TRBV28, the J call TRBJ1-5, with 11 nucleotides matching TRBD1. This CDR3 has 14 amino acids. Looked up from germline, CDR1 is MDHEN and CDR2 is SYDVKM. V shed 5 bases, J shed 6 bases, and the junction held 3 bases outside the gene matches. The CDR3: CASSGGQGVQPQHF. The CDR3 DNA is TGTGCCAGCAGTGGGGGACAGGGGGTTCAGCCCCAGCATTTT.

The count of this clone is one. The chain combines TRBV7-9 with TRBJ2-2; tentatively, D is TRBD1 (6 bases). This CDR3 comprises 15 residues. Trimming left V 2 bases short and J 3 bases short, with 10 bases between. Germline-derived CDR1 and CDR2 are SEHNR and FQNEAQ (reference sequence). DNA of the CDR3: TGTGCCAGCAGCTTAAGGACAGTTGACACCGGGGAGCTGTTTTTT. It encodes CASSLRTVDTGELFF.

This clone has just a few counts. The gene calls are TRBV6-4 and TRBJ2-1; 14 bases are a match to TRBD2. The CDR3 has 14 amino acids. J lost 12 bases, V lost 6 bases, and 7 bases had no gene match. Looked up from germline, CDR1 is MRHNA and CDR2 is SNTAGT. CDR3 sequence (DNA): TGTGCCAGCAGCGGGACTAGCGGGAGCATAAGGCAGTTCTTC. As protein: CASSGTSGSIRQFF.

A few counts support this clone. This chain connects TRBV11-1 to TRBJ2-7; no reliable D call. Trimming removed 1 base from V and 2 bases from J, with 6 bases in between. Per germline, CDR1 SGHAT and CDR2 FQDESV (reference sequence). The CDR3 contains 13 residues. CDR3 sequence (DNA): TGTGCCAGCAGCTTAGTGCTAACCTACGAGCAGTACTTC. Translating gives CASSLVLTYEQYF.

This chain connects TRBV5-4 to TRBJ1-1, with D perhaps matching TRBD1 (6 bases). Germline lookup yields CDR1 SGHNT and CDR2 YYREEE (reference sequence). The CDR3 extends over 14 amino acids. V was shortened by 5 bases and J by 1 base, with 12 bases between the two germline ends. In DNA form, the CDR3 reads TGTGCCAGCAGTTGGGACATGACGAACACTGAAGCTTTCTTT. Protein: CASSWDMTNTEAFF.

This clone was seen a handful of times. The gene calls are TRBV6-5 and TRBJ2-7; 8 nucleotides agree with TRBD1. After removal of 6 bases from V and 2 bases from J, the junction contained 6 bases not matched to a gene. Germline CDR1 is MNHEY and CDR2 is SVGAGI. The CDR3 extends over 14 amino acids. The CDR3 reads CASRLDRGPYEQYF. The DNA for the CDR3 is TGTGCCAGCAGACTCGACAGGGGACCCTACGAGCAGTACTTC.

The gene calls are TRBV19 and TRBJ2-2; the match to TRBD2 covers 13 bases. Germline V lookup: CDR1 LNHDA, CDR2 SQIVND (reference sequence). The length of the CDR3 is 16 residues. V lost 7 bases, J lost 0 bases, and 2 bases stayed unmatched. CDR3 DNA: TGTGCCAGTACGGGACTAGCGGGATCGAACACCGGGGAGCTGTTTTTT. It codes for CASTGLAGSNTGELFF.

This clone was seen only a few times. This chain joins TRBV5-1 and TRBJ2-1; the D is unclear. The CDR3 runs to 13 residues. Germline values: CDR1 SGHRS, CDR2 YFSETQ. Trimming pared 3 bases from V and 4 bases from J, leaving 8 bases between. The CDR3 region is CASSSETYNEQFF. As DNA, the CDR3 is TGCGCCAGCAGCTCGGAGACTTACAATGAGCAGTTCTTC.

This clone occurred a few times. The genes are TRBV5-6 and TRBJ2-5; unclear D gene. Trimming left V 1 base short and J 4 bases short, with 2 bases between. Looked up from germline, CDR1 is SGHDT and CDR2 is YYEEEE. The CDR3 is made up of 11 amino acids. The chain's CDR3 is CASSLLETQYF. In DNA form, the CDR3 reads TGTGCCAGCAGCTTGCTAGAGACCCAGTACTTC.

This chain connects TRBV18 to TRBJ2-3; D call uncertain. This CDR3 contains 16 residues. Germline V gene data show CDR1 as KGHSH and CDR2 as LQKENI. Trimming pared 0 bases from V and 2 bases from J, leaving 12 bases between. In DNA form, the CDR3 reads TGTGCCAGCTCACCACCGCTGACTCAGATCACAGATACGCAGTATTTT. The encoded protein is CASSPPLTQITDTQYF. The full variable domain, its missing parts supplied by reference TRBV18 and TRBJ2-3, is NAGVMQNPRHLVRRRGQEARLRCSPMKGHSHVYWYRQLPEEGLKFMVYLQKENIIDESGMPKERFSAEFPKEGPSILRIQQVVRGDSAAYFCASSPPLTQITDTQYFGPGTRLTVL.

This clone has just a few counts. The CDR3 region is CASRTSGAYEQYF. CDR3 DNA: TGTGCCAGCAGAACCAGCGGGGCCTACGAGCAGTACTTC. This chain uses TRBV6-5 with TRBJ2-7, with 7 bases matching TRBD2. This CDR3 is built from 13 residues. V was pared by 6 bases and J by 2 bases, with 4 bases of the junction left unmatched. Per the germline V gene, CDR1 is MNHEY and CDR2 is SVGAGI.

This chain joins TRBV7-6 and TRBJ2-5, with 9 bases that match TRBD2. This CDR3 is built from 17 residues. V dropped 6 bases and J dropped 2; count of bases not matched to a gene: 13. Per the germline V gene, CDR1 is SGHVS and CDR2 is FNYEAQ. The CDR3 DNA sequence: TGTGCCAGCAGTAAGTTGGCGGCTAGCGGGACTCAAGAGACCCAGTACTTC. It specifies CASSKLAASGTQETQYF.

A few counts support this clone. CDR3 sequence (DNA): TGCAGTGCGGCGAGGGTGACTGAAGCTTTCTTT. Its translation: CSAARVTEAFF. The rearrangement joins TRBV20-1 to TRBJ1-1; D call uncertain. Per germline, CDR1 DFQATT and CDR2 SNEGSKA (reference sequence). The CDR3 has 11 amino acids. V gave up 6 bases and J gave up 5 bases, with 10 bases separating them.

CDR3 DNA: TGTGCCAGTTACTGGGGACAGGGTAACACCGGGGAGCTGTTTTTT. Translated, it gives CASYWGQGNTGELFF. The chain couples TRBV28 to TRBJ2-2, with 9 nucleotides matching TRBD1. J gave up 2 bases and V 9 bases, and 7 bases lay outside the gene matches. The CDR3 runs to 15 residues. Germline V gives CDR1 MDHEN, CDR2 SYDVKM.

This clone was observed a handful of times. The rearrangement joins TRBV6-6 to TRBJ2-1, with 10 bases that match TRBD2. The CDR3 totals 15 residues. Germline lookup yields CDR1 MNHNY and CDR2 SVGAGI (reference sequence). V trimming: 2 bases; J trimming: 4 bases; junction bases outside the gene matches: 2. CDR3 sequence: CASSYRLAGYNEQFF. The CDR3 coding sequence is TGTGCCAGCAGTTACAGACTAGCGGGTTACAATGAGCAGTTCTTC.

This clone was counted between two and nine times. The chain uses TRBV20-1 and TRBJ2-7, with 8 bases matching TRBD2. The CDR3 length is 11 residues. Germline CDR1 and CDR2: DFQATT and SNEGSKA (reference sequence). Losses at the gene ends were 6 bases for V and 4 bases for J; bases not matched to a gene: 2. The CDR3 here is CSAREGYEQYF. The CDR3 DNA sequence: TGCAGTGCCCGGGAGGGGTACGAGCAGTACTTC.

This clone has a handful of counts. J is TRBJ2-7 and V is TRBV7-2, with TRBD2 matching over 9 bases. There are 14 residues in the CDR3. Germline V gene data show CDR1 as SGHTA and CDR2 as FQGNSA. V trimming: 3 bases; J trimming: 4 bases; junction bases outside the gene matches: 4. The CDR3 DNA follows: TGTGCCAGCAGCTTTGCTAGCGGGACGTACGAGCAGTACTTC. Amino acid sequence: CASSFASGTYEQYF.

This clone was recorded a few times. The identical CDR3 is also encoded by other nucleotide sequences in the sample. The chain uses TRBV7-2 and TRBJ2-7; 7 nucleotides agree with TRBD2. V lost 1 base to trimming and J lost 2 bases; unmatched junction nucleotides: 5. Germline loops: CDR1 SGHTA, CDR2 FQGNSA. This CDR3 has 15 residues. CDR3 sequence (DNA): TGTGCCAGCAGCTTAGGACCTAGCGGAACCTACGAGCAGTACTTC. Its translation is CASSLGPSGTYEQYF. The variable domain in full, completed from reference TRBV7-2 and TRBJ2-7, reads GAGVSQSPSNKVTEKGKDVELRCDPISGHTALYWYRQSLGQGLEFLIYFQGNSAPDKSGLPSDRFSAERTGGSVSTLTIQRTQQEDSAVYLCASSLGPSGTYEQYFGPGTRLTVT.

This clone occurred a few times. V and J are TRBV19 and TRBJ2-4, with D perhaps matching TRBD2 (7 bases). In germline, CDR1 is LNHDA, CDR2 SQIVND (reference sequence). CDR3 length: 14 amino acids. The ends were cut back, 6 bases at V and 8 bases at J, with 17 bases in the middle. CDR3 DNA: TGTGCCAGTAGCGAAAACCAGGGGAGGGACATTCAGTACTTC. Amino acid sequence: CASSENQGRDIQYF.

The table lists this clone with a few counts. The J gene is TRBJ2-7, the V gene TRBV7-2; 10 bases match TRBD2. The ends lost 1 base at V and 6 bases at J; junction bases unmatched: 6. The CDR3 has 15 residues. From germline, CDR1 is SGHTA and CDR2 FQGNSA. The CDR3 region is CASSLEPSGSIEQYF. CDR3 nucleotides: TGTGCCAGCAGCTTAGAGCCTAGCGGGAGTATCGAGCAGTACTTC.

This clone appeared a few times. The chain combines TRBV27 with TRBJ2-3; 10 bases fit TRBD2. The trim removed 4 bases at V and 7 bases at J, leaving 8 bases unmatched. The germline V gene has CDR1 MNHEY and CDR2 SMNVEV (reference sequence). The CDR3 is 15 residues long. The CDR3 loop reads CASSSVAGGFHTQYF. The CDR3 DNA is TGTGCCAGCAGTTCGGTAGCGGGAGGTTTTCATACGCAGTATTTT.

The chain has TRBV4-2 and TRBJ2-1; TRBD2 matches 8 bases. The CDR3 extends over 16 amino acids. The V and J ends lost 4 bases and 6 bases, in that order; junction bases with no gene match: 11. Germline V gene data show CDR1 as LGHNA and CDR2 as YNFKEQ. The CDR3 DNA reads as TGTGCCAGCAGCCGGTCCGGGACTAGGATGGTCAATGAGCAGTTCTTC. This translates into CASSRSGTRMVNEQFF.

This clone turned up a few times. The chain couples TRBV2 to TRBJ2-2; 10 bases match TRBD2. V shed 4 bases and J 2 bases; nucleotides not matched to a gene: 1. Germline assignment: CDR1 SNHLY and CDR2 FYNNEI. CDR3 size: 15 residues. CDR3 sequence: CASSGTSGNTGELFF. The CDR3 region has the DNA TGTGCCAGCAGTGGGACTAGCGGTAACACCGGGGAGCTGTTTTTT.

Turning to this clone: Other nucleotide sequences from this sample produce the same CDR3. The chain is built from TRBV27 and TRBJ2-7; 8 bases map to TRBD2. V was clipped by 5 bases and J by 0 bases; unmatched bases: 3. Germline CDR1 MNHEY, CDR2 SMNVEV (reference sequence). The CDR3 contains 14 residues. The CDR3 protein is CASSLLAGSYEQYF. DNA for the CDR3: TGTGCCAGCAGTCTTCTAGCGGGCTCCTACGAGCAGTACTTC.

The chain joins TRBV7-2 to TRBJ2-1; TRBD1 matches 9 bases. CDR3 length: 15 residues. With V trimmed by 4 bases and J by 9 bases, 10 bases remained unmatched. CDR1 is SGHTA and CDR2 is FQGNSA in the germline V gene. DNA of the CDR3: TGTGCCAGCAGCTCGACCGGGACAGGGAAAGGTGAGCAGTTCTTC. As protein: CASSSTGTGKGEQFF. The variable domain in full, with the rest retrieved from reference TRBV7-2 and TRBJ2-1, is GAGVSQSPSNKVTEKGKDVELRCDPISGHTALYWYRQSLGQGLEFLIYFQGNSAPDKSGLPSDRFSAERTGGSVSTLTIQRTQQEDSAVYLCASSSTGTGKGEQFFGPGTRLTVL.

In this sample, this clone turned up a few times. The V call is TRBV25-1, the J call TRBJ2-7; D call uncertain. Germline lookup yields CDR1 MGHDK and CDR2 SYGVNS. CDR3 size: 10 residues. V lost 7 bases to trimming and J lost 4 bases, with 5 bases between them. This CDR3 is CASTLYEQYF. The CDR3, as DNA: TGTGCCAGCACCCTATACGAGCAGTACTTC.

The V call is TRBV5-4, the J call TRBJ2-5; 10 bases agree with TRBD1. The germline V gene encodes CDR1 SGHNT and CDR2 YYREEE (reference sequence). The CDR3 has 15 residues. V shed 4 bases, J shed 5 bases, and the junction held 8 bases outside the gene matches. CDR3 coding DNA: TGTGCCAGCAGCCGACAGGGGGCTGGGGGGGAGACCCAGTACTTC. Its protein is CASSRQGAGGETQYF.

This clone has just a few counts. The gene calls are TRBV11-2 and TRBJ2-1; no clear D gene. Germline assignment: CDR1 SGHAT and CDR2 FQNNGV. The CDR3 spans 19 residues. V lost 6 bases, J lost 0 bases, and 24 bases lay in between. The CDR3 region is CASSRNMGLASSSYNEQFF. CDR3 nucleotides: TGTGCCAGCAGTCGAAATATGGGCCTGGCGTCGAGCTCCTACAATGAGCAGTTCTTC.

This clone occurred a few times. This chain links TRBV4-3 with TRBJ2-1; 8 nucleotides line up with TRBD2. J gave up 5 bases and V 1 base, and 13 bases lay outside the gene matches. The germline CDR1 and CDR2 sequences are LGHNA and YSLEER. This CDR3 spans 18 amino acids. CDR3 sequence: CASSQVGPPGGPHNEQFF. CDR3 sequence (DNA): TGCGCCAGCAGCCAAGTGGGGCCGCCGGGAGGGCCTCACAATGAGCAGTTCTTC.

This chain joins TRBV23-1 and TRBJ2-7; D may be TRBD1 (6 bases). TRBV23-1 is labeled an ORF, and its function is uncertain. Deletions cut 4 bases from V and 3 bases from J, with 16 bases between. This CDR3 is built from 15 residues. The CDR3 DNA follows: TGCGCCAGCAGTCCAGTCCCAGGGGATATCTACGAGCAGTACTTC. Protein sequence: CASSPVPGDIYEQYF.

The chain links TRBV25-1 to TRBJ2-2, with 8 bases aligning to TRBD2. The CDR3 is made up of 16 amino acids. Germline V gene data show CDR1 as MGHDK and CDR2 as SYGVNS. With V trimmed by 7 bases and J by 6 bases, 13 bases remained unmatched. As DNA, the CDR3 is TGTGCCAGCAAAATGTACGGGAGGGAAGGGGCCGGGGAGCTGTTTTTT. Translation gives CASKMYGREGAGELFF.

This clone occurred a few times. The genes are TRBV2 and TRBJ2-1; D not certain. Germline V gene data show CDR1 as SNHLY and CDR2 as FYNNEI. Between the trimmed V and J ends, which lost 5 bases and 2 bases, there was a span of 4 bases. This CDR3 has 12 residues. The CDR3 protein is CASSPTYNEQFF. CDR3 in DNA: TGTGCCAGCAGTCCTACCTACAATGAGCAGTTCTTC.